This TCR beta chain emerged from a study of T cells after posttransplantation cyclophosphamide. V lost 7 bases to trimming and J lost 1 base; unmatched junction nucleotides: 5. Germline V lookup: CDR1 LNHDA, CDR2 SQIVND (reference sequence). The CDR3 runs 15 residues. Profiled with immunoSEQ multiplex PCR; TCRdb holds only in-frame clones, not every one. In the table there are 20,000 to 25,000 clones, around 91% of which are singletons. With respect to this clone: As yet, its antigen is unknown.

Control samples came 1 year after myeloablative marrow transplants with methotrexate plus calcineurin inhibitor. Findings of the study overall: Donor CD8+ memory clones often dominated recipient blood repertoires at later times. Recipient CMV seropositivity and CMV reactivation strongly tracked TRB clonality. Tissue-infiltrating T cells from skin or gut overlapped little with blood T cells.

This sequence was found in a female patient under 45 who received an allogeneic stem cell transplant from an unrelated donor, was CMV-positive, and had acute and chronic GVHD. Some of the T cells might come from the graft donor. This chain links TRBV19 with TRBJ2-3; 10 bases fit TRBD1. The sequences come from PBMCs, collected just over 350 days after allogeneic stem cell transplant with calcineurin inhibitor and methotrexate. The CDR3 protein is CASTPGTGGTDTQYF. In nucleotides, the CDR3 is TGTGCCAGTACCCCCGGGACAGGGGGCACAGATACGCAGTATTTT.